Detailed here is one T cell receptor (beta chain). Antigen unknown. This entry comes from a study of T cells in narcolepsy. The overall study: Patients with NT1 or NT2 and healthy control donors were enrolled. Findings and limits, study-wide: Reportedly, autoreactive clonotypes were serially detected in patients' blood but not controls'.

The CDR3 is 19 residues long. Germline V gives CDR1 MDHEN, CDR2 SYDVKM. V lost 8 bases and J 1 base, leaving 28 bases between the germline ends. Measured with immunoSEQ multiplex PCR; TCRdb has only the in-frame clones, and not every one. The sample carries over 30,000 clones, approximately 84% recorded once. This chain connects TRBV28 to TRBJ2-3, with D possibly called TRBD1 or TRBD2 (5 bases each). This sequence was found in a human donor with narcolepsy. The sequenced sample consisted of CD45RA- memory CD4+ T cells from PBMCs. CDR3 amino acids: CASAGRRTNPRGGTDTQYF. In nucleotides, the CDR3 is TGTGCCAGCGCTGGACGAAGGACAAACCCGCGAGGGGGCACAGATACGCAGTATTTT.